Shown below are 31 T cell receptor beta chains from a single sample sequenced in a study of T cells in Graves' hyperthyroidism and ophthalmopathy (dated by TCRdb to about 2019). Receptor amplification or capture employed multiplex PCR. TCRdb shows the sequencer as Illumina HiSeq 2000. The TCR beta CDR3 regions were amplified from RNA transcripts. For the first round of RT-PCR on the TCR CDR3, the HTBI primer set was used together with the Qiagen OneStep RT-PCR kit. TCRdb cleaned the public reads at Q25 with fastp, built clones with MiXCR and kept in-frame beta chains. Each CDR3 protein gets just one entry, which takes the most common genes and DNA from the rows behind it. The sample includes some 350,000 distinct CDR3 sequences, with more than 15% observed a single time. The ten largest clones represent roughly a quarter of the sample. The sequenced material came from blood. These receptors were collected from a woman under 30 with Graves' hyperthyroidism that later progressed to Graves' ophthalmopathy.

This clonotype was counted only a few times. The V call is TRBV20-1, the J call TRBJ2-5; tentatively, D is TRBD2 (6 bases). CDR1 and CDR2 from the germline V gene are DFQATT and SNEGSKA (reference sequence). The length of the CDR3 is 15 residues. V was cut by 0 bases and J by 5 bases, with 16 bases left in between. The CDR3, as DNA: TGCAGTGCTAGAGAGAGGGGAGGATCCTTCGAGACCCAGTACTTC. Residues: CSARERGGSFETQYF.

Worth noting for this clonotype: A much larger clone lies one base from this, so it may be a read error. The rearrangement uses TRBV2 and TRBJ2-1, with D unresolved. Trimming cost V 4 bases and J 16 bases, with 11 bases left between them. This CDR3 is 10 amino acids long. Germline V gene lookup returns CDR1 SNHLY and CDR2 FYNNEI. The DNA for the CDR3 is TGTGCCAGCAGTGGAGCTCGCGGATTCTTC. Its protein is CASSGARGFF.

This clonotype has a count of ten or more. The chain couples TRBV6-6 to TRBJ2-7, with D perhaps given as TRBD1 or TRBD2 (5 bases each). CDR1 and CDR2 from the germline V gene are MNHNY and SVGAGI (reference sequence). There are 16 residues in the CDR3. Trimming cost V 2 bases and J 2 bases, with 16 bases left between them. The CDR3 loop reads CASSYAPEGTPYEQYF. In DNA form, the CDR3 reads TGTGCCAGCAGTTACGCCCCTGAAGGGACCCCCTACGAGCAGTACTTC.

This chain links TRBV2 with TRBJ2-7, with TRBD2 as a possible D gene (6 bases). This CDR3 is 13 amino acids long. The ends were cut back, 8 bases at V and 6 bases at J, with 17 bases in the middle. Germline loops: CDR1 SNHLY, CDR2 FYNNEI. The CDR3 sequence is CASRRVAYPEQYF. In DNA form, the CDR3 reads TGTGCCAGCCGGAGGGTAGCTTACCCCGAGCAGTACTTC.

In this sample, this clonotype turned up many times. The chain couples TRBV2 to TRBJ1-1, with D tentatively TRBD1 (6 bases). Trimming pared 6 bases from V and 3 bases from J, leaving 11 bases between. The germline CDR1 and CDR2 sequences are SNHLY and FYNNEI. The CDR3 sequence is 13 residues long. In DNA form, the CDR3 reads TGTGCCAGCAGCCAGAACAGGGACACTGAAGCTTTCTTT. The encoded protein is CASSQNRDTEAFF. Full variable domain (remainder filled in from reference TRBV2 and TRBJ1-1): EPEVTQTPSHQVTQMGQEVILRCVPISNHLYFYWYRQILGQKVEFLVSFYNNEISEKSEIFDDQFSVERPDGSNFTLKIRSTKLEDSAMYFCASSQNRDTEAFFGQGTRLTVV.

Comment on this clonotype: The junction departs from the called germline gene at one end, perhaps through a read error. The rearrangement joins TRBV5-1 to TRBJ1-1; 9 bases map to TRBD1. The germline gives CDR1 SGHRS, CDR2 YFSETQ. The CDR3 sequence is 16 residues long. The chain's CDR3 is CASSPGGQGMNTEAFF. For the CDR3, the DNA is TGTGCCAGCAGCCCGGGAGGACAGGGGATGAACACTGAAGCTTTCTTT.

CDR3 nucleotide sequence: TGCAGTGCTAGCCCGGGACAGAAAGCCTACGAGCAGTACTTC. This codes for CSASPGQKAYEQYF. The V gene is TRBV20-1, the J gene TRBJ2-7; the match to TRBD1 covers 7 bases. The CDR3 length is 14 residues. Germline assignment: CDR1 DFQATT and CDR2 SNEGSKA (reference sequence). The trim removed 3 bases at V and 2 bases at J, leaving 7 bases unmatched.

The chain joins TRBV5-4 to TRBJ2-7; 9 bases agree with TRBD2. The CDR3 runs to 14 residues. In germline, CDR1 is SGHNT, CDR2 YYREEE (reference sequence). With V trimmed by 5 bases and J by 1 base, 4 bases remained unmatched. Here the CDR3 DNA reads TGTGCCAGCAGACCAGCGGGAGGTTCCTACGAGCAGTACTTC. Translation: CASRPAGGSYEQYF.

This clonotype appeared many times. This chain joins TRBV12-3 or TRBV12-4 and TRBJ2-3, with 8 bases matching TRBD2. This CDR3 contains 15 residues. The V segment lost 5 bases and the J segment 0 bases; nucleotides outside the gene matches: 4. The CDR3 coding sequence is TGTGCCAGCAGTGGACTAGCTAGAAGCACAGATACGCAGTATTTT. Protein product: CASSGLARSTDTQYF.

This clonotype was seen many times. The chain joins TRBV11-2 to TRBJ2-5; D is uncertain. Trimming removed 6 bases from V and 3 bases from J, with 5 bases in between. Germline loops: CDR1 SGHAT, CDR2 FQNNGV. The CDR3 length is 11 residues. The chain's CDR3 is CASRAEETQYF. The CDR3 DNA is TGTGCCAGCAGGGCAGAAGAGACCCAGTACTTC.

This clonotype was seen only a few times. The V call is TRBV13, the J call TRBJ2-1; TRBD1 matches at 10 bases. With 5 bases clipped from V and 9 bases from J, the junction kept 19 bases outside the gene matches. CDR1 and CDR2 (germline): PRHDT, FYEKMQ (reference sequence). CDR3 length: 18 amino acids. Here the CDR3 reads CASSVGTGVLVWAGEQFF. For the CDR3, the DNA is TGTGCCAGCAGCGTTGGGACAGGGGTTCTGGTTTGGGCGGGTGAGCAGTTCTTC.

Details on this clonotype: A much larger clone is a single base away; this may be a read error. The rearrangement joins TRBV18 to TRBJ2-3; 14 bases are shared with TRBD2. V trimming: 1 base; J trimming: 3 bases; junction bases outside the gene matches: 6. CDR3 size: 18 residues. From germline, CDR1 is KGHSH and CDR2 LQKENI. In nucleotides, the CDR3 is TGTGCCAGCTCACCACGACTAGCGGGAGGGCCGGTGACAGATACGCAGTATTTT. Protein product: CASSPRLAGGPVTDTQYF.

The rearrangement uses TRBV7-8 and TRBJ2-2; 11 bases line up with TRBD2. Per the germline V gene, CDR1 is SGHVS and CDR2 is FQNEAQ. CDR3 length equals 16 residues. The V segment lost 4 bases and the J segment 4 bases; nucleotides outside the gene matches: 5. The CDR3: CASSWGSGRVTGELFF. The CDR3 DNA reads TGTGCCAGCAGCTGGGGTAGCGGGAGGGTCACCGGGGAGCTGTTTTTT.

This clonotype was found many times. The chain has TRBV2 and TRBJ2-1, with 10 bases aligning to TRBD1. The CDR3 is made up of 15 amino acids. Germline CDR1 and CDR2: SNHLY and FYNNEI. J was trimmed by 6 bases and V by 7 bases; bases with no gene match: 9. In DNA form, the CDR3 reads TGTGCCAGCACCCCGGGGGGGACAGGGGTCAATGAGCAGTTCTTC. Protein sequence: CASTPGGTGVNEQFF.

This clonotype was observed a few times. The chain links TRBV19 to TRBJ2-7; D may match TRBD1 or TRBD2 (5 bases each). The germline V and J ends were trimmed by 3 bases and 6 bases, with 9 bases remaining between them. The CDR3 is made up of 12 amino acids. Germline-derived CDR1 and CDR2 are LNHDA and SQIVND (reference sequence). The CDR3 reads CASSIRDGEQYF. CDR3 in DNA: TGTGCCAGTAGTATCCGGGACGGCGAGCAGTACTTC.

This clonotype was observed at least ten times. This sequence joins TRBV20-1 and TRBJ2-1; TRBD1 agrees at 10 bases. Losses at the gene ends were 3 bases for V and 7 bases for J; bases not matched to a gene: 9. Germline V CDR1 and CDR2: DFQATT, SNEGSKA (reference sequence). This CDR3 contains 15 residues. This CDR3 reads CSARRPGQGGNEQFF. CDR3 bases: TGCAGTGCTAGGAGACCAGGACAGGGGGGTAATGAGCAGTTCTTC.

This clonotype turned up a few times. V usage is TRBV7-9 and J usage is TRBJ2-6; tentatively, D is TRBD2 (7 bases). V lost 4 bases, J lost 2 bases, and 18 bases lay in between. Germline V gene sequence: CDR1 SEHNR, CDR2 FQNEAQ (reference sequence). The CDR3 contains 18 residues. CDR3: CASSSQIGGGPGANVLTF. The CDR3 DNA sequence: TGTGCCAGCAGCTCCCAGATAGGGGGGGGCCCTGGGGCCAACGTCCTGACTTTC.

This clonotype was counted at least ten times. The rearrangement joins TRBV3-1 to TRBJ2-1, with TRBD2 matching 10 bases. Germline values: CDR1 LGHDT, CDR2 YNNKEL (reference sequence). There are 17 residues in the CDR3. The ends lost 5 bases at V and 7 bases at J; junction bases unmatched: 14. CDR3 sequence reads: CASSVRLAGGRENEQFF. The CDR3 DNA sequence: TGTGCCAGCAGCGTACGCTTAGCGGGAGGTAGGGAAAATGAGCAGTTCTTC.

In the case of this clonotype: With a much larger clone just one base away, this may be a read error. The CDR3 sequence: CASTSGVLYGYTF. The CDR3 nucleotides are TGTGCCAGCACTTCGGGGGTATTGTATGGCTACACCTTC. The chain combines TRBV7-9 with TRBJ1-2; tentatively, D is TRBD1 (5 bases). Germline V gives CDR1 SEHNR, CDR2 FQNEAQ (reference sequence). V was trimmed by 7 bases and J by 5 bases, leaving 14 bases between them. This CDR3 region has 13 residues.

In its sample, this clonotype was seen many times. J is TRBJ2-1 and V is TRBV7-2; TRBD1 is a possible D gene (7 bases). Trimming pared 1 base from V and 6 bases from J, leaving 13 bases between. The CDR3 is 15 residues long. Germline CDR1 SGHTA, CDR2 FQGNSA. The CDR3 loop reads CASSLGQGEANEQFF. The CDR3 DNA is TGTGCCAGCAGCTTAGGGCAGGGGGAGGCCAATGAGCAGTTCTTC. The whole variable domain, filled in from reference TRBV7-2 and TRBJ2-1, reads GAGVSQSPSNKVTEKGKDVELRCDPISGHTALYWYRQSLGQGLEFLIYFQGNSAPDKSGLPSDRFSAERTGGSVSTLTIQRTQQEDSAVYLCASSLGQGEANEQFFGPGTRLTVL.

This clonotype was counted at least ten times. V usage is TRBV20-1 and J usage is TRBJ1-2, with a possible D match to TRBD1 (6 bases). The CDR3 totals 14 residues. Germline V CDR1 and CDR2: DFQATT, SNEGSKA (reference sequence). V dropped 1 base and J dropped 1 base, with 10 bases sitting between them. The CDR3 coding sequence is TGCAGTGCTAGAGCTGGACAGATTAACTATGGCTACACCTTC. This encodes CSARAGQINYGYTF.

CDR3 DNA sequence: TGTGCCAGCAGTGTGGACAGATCCTCCTACGAGCAGTACTTC. Protein sequence: CASSVDRSSYEQYF. The chain joins TRBV27 to TRBJ2-7; maybe TRBD1 (6 bases). The V end lost 5 bases, the J end lost 0 bases, and 11 bases lay between the germline ends. The CDR3 runs to 14 residues. CDR1 and CDR2 from the germline V gene are MNHEY and SMNVEV (reference sequence).

The chain joins TRBV5-4 to TRBJ2-3; D gene ambiguous. Germline CDR1 reads SGHNT; CDR2 reads YYREEE (reference sequence). This CDR3 region has 16 residues. V was clipped by 4 bases and J by 0 bases, with 15 bases between them. The DNA for the CDR3 is TGTGCCAGCAGCCCCGGGTCCAGCGTGAGCACAGATACGCAGTATTTT. It translates to CASSPGSSVSTDTQYF.

The V gene is TRBV28, the J gene TRBJ1-2; 7 nucleotides match TRBD1. The CDR3 consists of 13 residues. Germline V lookup: CDR1 MDHEN, CDR2 SYDVKM. The V gene end was trimmed by 6 bases and the J gene end by 5 bases; junction bases not matched to a gene: 6. This CDR3 is CASRLGGGYGYTF. The CDR3 coding sequence is TGTGCCAGCAGGCTAGGGGGCGGGTATGGCTACACCTTC.

The chain is built from TRBV29-1 and TRBJ1-2, with D hard to call. CDR3 length: 13 amino acids. V lost 6 bases and J 2 bases, leaving 13 bases between the germline ends. CDR1 and CDR2 (germline): SQVTM, ANQGSEA. The CDR3 DNA follows: TGCAGCGTGGGTGGTGGCCTAAACTATGGCTACACCTTC. Protein: CSVGGGLNYGYTF.

This clonotype occurred many times. V usage is TRBV12-3 or TRBV12-4 and J usage is TRBJ2-3, with D possibly TRBD2 on 6 matching bases. The CDR3 loop spans 16 amino acids. V was cut by 5 bases and J by 2 bases, with 17 bases left in between. Here the CDR3 reads CASSTKPGLNTDTQYF. CDR3 nucleotide sequence: TGTGCCAGCAGTACTAAACCGGGACTGAACACAGATACGCAGTATTTT.

This clonotype was counted at least ten times. The chain links TRBV11-2 to TRBJ2-7; TRBD2 agrees at 10 bases. V lost 5 bases, J lost 3 bases, and 16 bases stayed unmatched. The CDR3 extends over 18 amino acids. Per the germline V gene, CDR1 is SGHAT and CDR2 is FQNNGV. As DNA, the CDR3 is TGTGCCAGCAGCCCGTGGGGAGCGGGAGGGCCTGATTTCTACGAGCAGTACTTC. This sequence encodes CASSPWGAGGPDFYEQYF.

This clonotype is a singleton in its sample. The chain combines TRBV3-1 with TRBJ1-5, with TRBD1 identical over 9 bases. This CDR3 contains 15 residues. Unmatched junction bases numbered 5, after V lost 5 bases and J lost 3 bases. Germline CDR1 reads LGHDT; CDR2 reads YNNKEL (reference sequence). CDR3 loop: CASSAGQGNNQPQHF. The CDR3 region has the DNA TGTGCCAGCAGCGCGGGACAGGGTAACAATCAGCCCCAGCATTTT.

This clonotype was observed many times. V usage is TRBV3-1 and J usage is TRBJ1-6; possible D gene TRBD1, 5 bases. The V end was cut by 3 bases, the J end by 9 bases, with 9 bases between. Per the germline V gene, CDR1 is LGHDT and CDR2 is YNNKEL (reference sequence). The CDR3 totals 13 residues. The CDR3 loop reads CASSQTVISPLHF. CDR3 DNA sequence: TGTGCCAGCAGCCAGACAGTAATTTCACCCCTCCACTTT.

This clonotype showed up just a few times. The chain has TRBV6-6 and TRBJ2-1; D is unresolved. This CDR3 spans 15 amino acids. Germline CDR1 reads MNHNY; CDR2 reads SVGAGI (reference sequence). The V end was cut by 2 bases, the J end by 2 bases, with 10 bases between. This CDR3 is CASSYGRSTYNEQFF. DNA of the CDR3: TGTGCCAGCAGTTACGGGCGGAGCACCTACAATGAGCAGTTCTTC.

The chain uses TRBV20-1 and TRBJ2-5, with 10 bases aligning to TRBD2. Germline CDR1 reads DFQATT; CDR2 reads SNEGSKA (reference sequence). The J segment lost 2 bases and the V segment lost 5 bases, leaving 8 bases of the junction unmatched. The CDR3 length is 15 residues. Here the CDR3 reads CSAGLAEVVQETQYF. DNA of the CDR3: TGCAGTGCTGGACTAGCGGAGGTCGTGCAAGAGACCCAGTACTTC.